This TCR beta chain was captured by sequencing in a study of cytomegalovirus exposure and HLA in healthy donors. Study-wide background: An analysis done earlier identified 90 million to 120 million unique TCR beta sequences from about 180 million T cells.

The CDR3 covers 14 residues. V shed 5 bases, J shed 4 bases, and the junction held 6 bases outside the gene matches. CDR1 and CDR2 (germline): SGHVS, FQNEAQ. Study-level points and caveats: Cytomegalovirus status was reportedly diagnosed by the classifier with high specificity and sensitivity.

On this clone itself: As yet, its antigen is unknown.

Both 60 Vbeta primers and 13 Jbeta primers went into the PCR. Clones were read by immunoSEQ multiplex PCR, and TCRdb kept only the in-frame ones, dropping some. This table holds about 110,000 clones, 55% to 75% found once. This chain uses TRBV7-8 with TRBJ2-3, with TRBD2 matching over 7 bases. This receptor was obtained from a woman in her 70s in good health and CMV-seropositive. Sequencing input: PBMCs. Here the CDR3 DNA reads TGTGCCAGCAGCCCGACTAGCTTGGCAGATACGCAGTATTTT. Translating gives CASSPTSLADTQYF.